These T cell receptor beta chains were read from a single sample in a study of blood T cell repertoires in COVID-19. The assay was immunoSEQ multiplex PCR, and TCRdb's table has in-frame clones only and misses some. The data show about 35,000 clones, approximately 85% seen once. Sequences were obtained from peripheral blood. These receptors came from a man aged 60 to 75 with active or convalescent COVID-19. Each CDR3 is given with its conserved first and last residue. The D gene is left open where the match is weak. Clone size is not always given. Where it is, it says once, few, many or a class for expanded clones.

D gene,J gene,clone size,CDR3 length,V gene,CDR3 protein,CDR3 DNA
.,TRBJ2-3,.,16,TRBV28,CASSPAGATRSDTQYF,TGTGCCAGCAGTCCGGCCGGCGCAACCAGGTCGGATACGCAGTATTTT
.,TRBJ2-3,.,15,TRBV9,CASSVAGGSTDTQYF,TGTGCCAGCAGCGTAGCGGGCGGGAGCACAGATACGCAGTATTTT
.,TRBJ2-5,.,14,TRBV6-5,CASKGHGNVETQYF,TGTGCCAGCAAAGGACACGGAAACGTTGAGACCCAGTACTTC
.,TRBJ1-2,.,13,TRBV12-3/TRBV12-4,CASSSLRNYGYTF,TGTGCCAGCAGTTCCCTGAGGAACTATGGCTACACCTTC
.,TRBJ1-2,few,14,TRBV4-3,CASSQGHSNYGYTF,TGCGCCAGCAGCCAAGGCCACTCTAACTATGGCTACACCTTC
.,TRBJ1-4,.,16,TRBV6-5,CASSYLVGADSRKLFF,TGTGCCAGCAGTTATCTCGTGGGGGCCGATAGTCGAAAACTGTTTTTT
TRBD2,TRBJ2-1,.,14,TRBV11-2,CASSFKREANEQFF,TGTGCCAGCAGCTTCAAGCGGGAGGCGAATGAGCAGTTCTTC
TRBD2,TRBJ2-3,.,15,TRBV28,CASRQGSAGGDTQYF,TGTGCCAGCCGCCAGGGATCGGCGGGGGGAGATACGCAGTATTTT
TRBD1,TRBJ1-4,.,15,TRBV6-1,CASSERGSGGEKLFF,TGTGCCAGCAGTGAGCGAGGGTCAGGGGGTGAAAAACTGTTTTTT
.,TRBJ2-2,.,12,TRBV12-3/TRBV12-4,CASSRQAGELFF,TGTGCCAGCAGTCGACAGGCCGGGGAGCTGTTTTTT
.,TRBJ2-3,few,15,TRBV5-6,CASSIRVSSTDTQYF,TGTGCCAGCAGCATCAGGGTGTCTAGCACAGATACGCAGTATTTT
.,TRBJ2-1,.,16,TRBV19,CASSIQGTPTYNEQFF,TGTGCCAGTAGTATTCAAGGGACTCCTACCTACAATGAGCAGTTCTTC
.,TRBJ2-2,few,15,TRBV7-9,CASSLGGHLTGELFF,TGTGCCAGCAGCTTAGGGGGACATCTCACCGGGGAGCTGTTTTTT
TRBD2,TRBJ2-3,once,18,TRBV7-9,CASSFPGLAASSTDTQYF,TGTGCCAGCAGCTTTCCGGGACTAGCGGCGTCTAGCACAGATACGCAGTATTTT
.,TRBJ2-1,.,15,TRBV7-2,CASSPFVGEYNEQFF,TGTGCCAGCAGCCCATTCGTTGGGGAGTACAATGAGCAGTTCTTC
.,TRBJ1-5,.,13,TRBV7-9,CASTRGGNQPQHF,TGTGCCAGCACCAGGGGAGGCAATCAGCCCCAGCATTTT
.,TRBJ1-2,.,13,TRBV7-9,CASSLDINYGYTF,TGTGCCAGCAGTTTAGACATTAACTATGGCTACACCTTC
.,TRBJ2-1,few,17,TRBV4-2,CASSPEVGSPPYNEQFF,TGTGCCAGCAGCCCAGAAGTCGGGAGTCCCCCTTACAATGAGCAGTTCTTC
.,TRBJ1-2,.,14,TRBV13,CASSFRAGRYGYTF,TGTGCCAGCAGCTTTCGGGCAGGGCGATATGGCTACACCTTC
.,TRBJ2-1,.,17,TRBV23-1,CASSQWGPAGVQNEQFF,TGCGCCAGCAGTCAATGGGGTCCGGCAGGGGTTCAAAATGAGCAGTTCTTC
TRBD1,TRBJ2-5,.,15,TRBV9,CASSVDQGAKETQYF,TGTGCCAGCAGCGTAGATCAGGGGGCGAAGGAGACCCAGTACTTC
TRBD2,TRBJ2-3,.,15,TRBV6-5,CASSRLATSTDTQYF,TGTGCCAGCAGCCGACTAGCGACTAGCACAGATACGCAGTATTTT
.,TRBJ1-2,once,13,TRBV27,CASKTSGNYGYTF,TGTGCCAGCAAAACTAGTGGTAACTATGGCTACACCTTC
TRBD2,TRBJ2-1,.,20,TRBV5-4,CASSTRTSGRSRSSYNEQFF,TGTGCCAGCAGCACCCGGACTAGCGGGAGGTCACGGAGCTCCTACAATGAGCAGTTCTTC
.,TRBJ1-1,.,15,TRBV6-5,CASSYSFVANTEAFF,TGTGCCAGCAGTTACTCGTTCGTGGCGAACACTGAAGCTTTCTTT
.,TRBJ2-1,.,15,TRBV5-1,CASSLMWEHGNEQFF,TGCGCCAGCAGCTTGATGTGGGAGCACGGGAATGAGCAGTTCTTC
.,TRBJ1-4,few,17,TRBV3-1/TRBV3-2,CASSQGIDRATNEKLFF,TGTGCCAGCAGCCAAGGGATCGACAGAGCAACTAATGAAAAACTGTTTTTT
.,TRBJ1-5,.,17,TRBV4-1,CASSQGSVSYSNQPQHF,TGCGCCAGCAGCCAAGGGTCCGTCAGTTATAGCAATCAGCCCCAGCATTTT
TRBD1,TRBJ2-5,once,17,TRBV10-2,CASRRDRGRRVQETQYF,TGCGCCAGCAGAAGGGACAGGGGGCGACGGGTCCAAGAGACCCAGTACTTC
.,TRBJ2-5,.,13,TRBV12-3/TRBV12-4,CASSLGSQETQYF,TGTGCCAGCAGTTTAGGGAGCCAAGAGACCCAGTACTTC
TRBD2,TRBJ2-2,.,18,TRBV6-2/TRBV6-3,CASSYSRGGRASRGELFF,TGTGCCAGCAGTTACTCGAGGGGCGGGAGGGCCTCGCGCGGGGAGCTGTTTTTT
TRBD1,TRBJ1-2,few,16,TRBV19,CASTRDSAPSSYGYTF,TGTGCCAGTACCCGGGACAGCGCTCCCTCATCCTATGGCTACACCTTC
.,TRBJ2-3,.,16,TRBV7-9,CASSYPRDNPWDTQYF,TGTGCCAGCAGCTACCCCCGGGACAACCCGTGGGATACGCAGTATTTT
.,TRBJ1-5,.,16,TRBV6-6,CASSKARDTLIQPQHF,TGTGCCAGCAGTAAGGCCCGGGACACCTTAATTCAGCCCCAGCATTTT
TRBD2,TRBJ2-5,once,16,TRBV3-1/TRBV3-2,CASSQALAGRSETQYF,TGTGCCAGCAGCCAAGCTCTAGCGGGGAGATCTGAGACCCAGTACTTC
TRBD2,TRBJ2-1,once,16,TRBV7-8,CASSSTPGLAYNEQFF,TGTGCCAGCAGCTCAACGCCGGGACTAGCGTACAATGAGCAGTTCTTC
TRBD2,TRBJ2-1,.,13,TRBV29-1,CSVTLISGVLQFF,TGCAGCGTAACGTTAATTAGCGGGGTTTTACAGTTCTTC
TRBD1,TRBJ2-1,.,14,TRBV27,CASSPHDRAHEQFF,TGTGCCAGCAGTCCTCACGACAGGGCCCATGAGCAGTTCTTC
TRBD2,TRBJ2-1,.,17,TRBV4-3,CASSQETSGRRGNEQFF,TGCGCCAGCAGCCAAGAGACTAGCGGGAGGAGGGGGAATGAGCAGTTCTTC
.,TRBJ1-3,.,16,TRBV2,CASSDWTGSSGNTIYF,TGTGCCAGCAGTGACTGGACGGGGAGCTCTGGAAACACCATATATTTT
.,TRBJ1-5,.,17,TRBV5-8,CASSLEAGIYSNQPQHF,TGTGCCAGCAGCTTGGAAGCAGGGATCTATAGCAATCAGCCCCAGCATTTT
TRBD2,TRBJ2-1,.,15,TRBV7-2,CASSLAGGVYNEQFF,TGTGCCAGCAGTCTAGCGGGAGGAGTCTACAATGAGCAGTTCTTC
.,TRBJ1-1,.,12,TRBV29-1,CSAQGGTHHAFF,TGCAGCGCTCAAGGGGGTACCCATCACGCTTTCTTT
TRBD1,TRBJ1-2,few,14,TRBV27,CASSETGANYGYTF,TGTGCCAGCAGTGAGACAGGGGCCAACTATGGCTACACCTTC
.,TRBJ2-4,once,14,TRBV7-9,CASSLGEGRNIQYF,TGTGCCAGCAGCTTAGGAGAAGGGAGGAACATTCAGTACTTC
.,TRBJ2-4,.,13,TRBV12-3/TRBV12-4,CASSLDSKNIQYF,TGTGCCAGCAGTTTAGACAGTAAAAACATTCAGTACTTC
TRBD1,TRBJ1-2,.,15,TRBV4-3,CASSQERGPVDGYTF,TGCGCCAGCAGCCAAGAAAGGGGGCCAGTTGATGGCTACACCTTC
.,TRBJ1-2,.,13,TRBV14,CASSQDWGGGYTF,TGTGCCAGCAGCCAAGATTGGGGAGGCGGCTACACCTTC
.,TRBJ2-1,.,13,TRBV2,CASSESRVGEQFF,TGTGCCAGCAGTGAGTCCAGGGTAGGTGAGCAGTTCTTC
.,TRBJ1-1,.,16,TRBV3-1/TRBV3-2,CASSPRGVAMNTEAFF,TGTGCCAGCAGCCCCCGCGGGGTGGCAATGAACACTGAAGCTTTCTTT
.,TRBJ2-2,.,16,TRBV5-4,CASSFRGLSRAGELFF,TGTGCCAGCAGCTTCAGGGGTCTGAGTCGGGCCGGGGAGCTGTTTTTT
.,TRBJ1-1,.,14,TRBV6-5,CASRKTGRNTEAFF,TGTGCCAGCAGAAAGACAGGCCGAAACACTGAAGCTTTCTTT
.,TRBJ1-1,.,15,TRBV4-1,CASSHEAGGRTEAFF,TGCGCCAGCAGCCACGAAGCGGGGGGGAGGACTGAAGCTTTCTTT
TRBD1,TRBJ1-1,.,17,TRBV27,CASSPGQGAAMNTEAFF,TGTGCCAGCAGTCCCGGACAGGGGGCCGCCATGAACACTGAAGCTTTCTTT
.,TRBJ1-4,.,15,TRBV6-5,CASRLGGTTNEKLFF,TGTGCCAGCAGATTAGGGGGAACAACTAATGAAAAACTGTTTTTT
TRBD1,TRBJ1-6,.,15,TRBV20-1,CSASRQGWDNSPLHF,TGCAGTGCTAGTAGACAGGGCTGGGATAATTCACCCCTCCACTTT
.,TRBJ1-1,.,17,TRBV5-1,CASSLGSIQLMNTEAFF,TGCGCCAGCAGCTTGGGGAGCATCCAACTAATGAACACTGAAGCTTTCTTT
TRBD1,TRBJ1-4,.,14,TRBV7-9,CASSSGTGPVRLFF,TGTGCCAGCAGCTCCGGGACAGGGCCGGTAAGGCTGTTTTTT
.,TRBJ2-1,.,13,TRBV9,CASSLLGGNEQFF,TGTGCCAGCAGCCTACTAGGGGGCAATGAGCAGTTCTTC